Shown below are 9 T cell receptor beta chains from a single sample sequenced in a study of CD8 T cells in ankylosing spondylitis. TCRdb processed the 5' RACE reads anew with MiXCR; each CDR3 protein has one entry. The sample includes around 890,000 distinct CDR3 sequences, about 12% seen only once; the top ten take 0.45% to 0.6%. Their antigens are not known. Study conclusions and caveats: Seemingly characteristic of ankylosing spondylitis blood was a TCR beta motif consisting of about 8 highly homologous variants.

Material for sequencing was blood, either unsorted or a sorted T cell fraction (not recorded which). The source of these receptors is a male donor with ankylosing spondylitis.

In this sample, this clonotype turned up a few times. The rearrangement uses TRBV4-2 and TRBJ2-2, with 12 bases matching TRBD2. The CDR3 loop spans 16 amino acids. V lost 3 bases to trimming and J lost 4 bases; unmatched junction nucleotides: 3. The V gene's germline CDR1 is LGHNA and CDR2 YNFKEQ. The CDR3 protein is CASSHVLAGGTGELFF. The CDR3 DNA reads as TGTGCCAGCAGCCATGTACTAGCGGGAGGCACCGGGGAGCTGTTTTTT.

This clonotype appeared a few times. This chain connects TRBV6-1 to TRBJ1-1; TRBD1 might be the D (6 bases). V was clipped by 7 bases and J by 1 base, with 13 bases between them. Germline values: CDR1 MNHNS, CDR2 SASEGT. The length of the CDR3 is 14 residues. As DNA, the CDR3 is TGTGCCAGCACTCAGGGGATAGGGAACACTGAAGCTTTCTTT. Amino acids: CASTQGIGNTEAFF.

This clonotype was counted between two and nine times. This chain joins TRBV20-1 and TRBJ1-2, with TRBD1 as a possible D gene (6 bases). This CDR3 has 14 residues. The V end was cut by 0 bases, the J end by 0 bases, with 8 bases between. Per germline, CDR1 DFQATT and CDR2 SNEGSKA (reference sequence). In DNA, the CDR3 is TGCAGTGCTAGAGACAGGGGAACTAACTATGGCTACACCTTC. It encodes CSARDRGTNYGYTF.

This clonotype was observed at least ten times. The J gene is TRBJ2-7, the V gene TRBV20-1; D unresolved. The CDR3 contains 14 residues. CDR1 is DFQATT and CDR2 is SNEGSKA in the germline V gene (reference sequence). Trimming left V 4 bases short and J 2 bases short, with 15 bases between. CDR3 sequence (DNA): TGCAGTGCTAAATACCCACTTCACGCCTACGAGCAGTACTTC. It yields the protein CSAKYPLHAYEQYF.

There are many counts of this clonotype. The chain links TRBV11-1 to TRBJ2-3, with TRBD1 identical over 11 bases. Germline V gene data show CDR1 as SGHAT and CDR2 as FQDESV (reference sequence). There are 15 residues in the CDR3. V trimming: 6 bases; J trimming: 6 bases; junction bases outside the gene matches: 8. CDR3 sequence (DNA): TGTGCCAGCAGTCGTAGGACAGGGGGCGACGATACGCAGTATTTT. It translates to CASSRRTGGDDTQYF.

This clonotype has ten or more counts. The rearrangement joins TRBV12-3 or TRBV12-4 to TRBJ1-6; possible D gene TRBD1, 5 bases. V was cut by 1 base and J by 10 bases, with 8 bases left in between. The CDR3 covers 13 residues. In nucleotides, the CDR3 is TGTGCCAGCAGTTTAGGGGGGACCTCACCCCTCCACTTT. The encoded protein is CASSLGGTSPLHF.

V and J are TRBV6-1 and TRBJ2-1; 9 positions agree with TRBD1. Germline trimming cut 6 bases from V and 7 bases from J; bases unmatched to any gene: 10. The CDR3 contains 15 residues. Germline CDR1 and CDR2: MNHNS and SASEGT. This CDR3 reads CASRPTGGAGNEQFF. CDR3 nucleotide sequence: TGTGCCAGCAGGCCTACAGGGGGCGCAGGGAATGAGCAGTTCTTC.

This clonotype has just a few counts. The CDR3 DNA sequence: TGTGCCACCAGCAGTGGCGGGAGGGCCGCTCAAGAGACCCAGTACTTC. Translated, it gives CATSSGGRAAQETQYF. The chain couples TRBV15 to TRBJ2-5; the match to TRBD2 covers 9 bases. The V segment lost 3 bases and the J segment 2 bases; nucleotides outside the gene matches: 7. CDR3 length equals 16 residues. From germline, CDR1 is LNHNV and CDR2 YYDKDF (reference sequence). Drawing the rest from reference TRBV15 and TRBJ2-5, the complete variable domain is DAMVIQNPRYQVTQFGKPVTLSCSQTLNHNVMYWYQQKSSQAPKLLFHYYDKDFNNEADTPDNFQSRRPNTSFCFLDIRSPGLGDTAMYLCATSSGGRAAQETQYFGPGTRLLVL.

The V and J genes are TRBV4-1 and TRBJ1-4; D gene unclear. The CDR3 totals 13 residues. Trimming took 4 bases from V and 11 from J, leaving 14 bases between them. Germline V gene lookup returns CDR1 MGHRA and CDR2 YSYEKL. The CDR3 reads CASSPLSSRKLFF. CDR3 DNA: TGCGCCAGCAGCCCCCTTTCCTCCCGGAAACTGTTTTTT.